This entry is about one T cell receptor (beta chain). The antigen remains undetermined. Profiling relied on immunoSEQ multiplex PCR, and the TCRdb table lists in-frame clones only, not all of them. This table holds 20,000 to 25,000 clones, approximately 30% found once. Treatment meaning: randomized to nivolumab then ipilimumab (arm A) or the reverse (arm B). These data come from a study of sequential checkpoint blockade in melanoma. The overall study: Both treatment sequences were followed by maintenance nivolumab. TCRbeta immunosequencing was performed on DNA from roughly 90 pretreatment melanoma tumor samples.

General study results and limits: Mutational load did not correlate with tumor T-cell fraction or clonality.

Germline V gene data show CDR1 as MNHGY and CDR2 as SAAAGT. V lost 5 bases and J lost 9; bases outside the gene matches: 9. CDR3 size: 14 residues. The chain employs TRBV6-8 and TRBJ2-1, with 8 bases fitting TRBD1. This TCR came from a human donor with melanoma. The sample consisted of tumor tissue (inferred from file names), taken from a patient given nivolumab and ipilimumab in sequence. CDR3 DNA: TGTGCCAGCAGTAACAGGGGGGAATCGGGTGAGCAGTTCTTC. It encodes CASSNRGESGEQFF.